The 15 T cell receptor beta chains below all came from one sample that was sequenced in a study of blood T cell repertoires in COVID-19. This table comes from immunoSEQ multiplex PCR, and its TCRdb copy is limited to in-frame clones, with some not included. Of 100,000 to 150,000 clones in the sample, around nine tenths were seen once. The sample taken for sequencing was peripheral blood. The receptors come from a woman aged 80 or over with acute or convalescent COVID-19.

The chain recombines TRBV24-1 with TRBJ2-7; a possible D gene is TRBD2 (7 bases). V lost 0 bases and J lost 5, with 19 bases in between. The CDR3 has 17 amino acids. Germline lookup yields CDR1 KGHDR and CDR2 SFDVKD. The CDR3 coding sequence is TGTGCCACCAGTGATTTGCGAGGGGGGGCGGTATGCGACGAGCAGTACTTC. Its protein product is CATSDLRGGAVCDEQYF.

DNA for the CDR3: TGTGCCAGCTCAGAGGACAGGGGCAGCTATGGCTACACCTTC. As protein: CASSEDRGSYGYTF. The genes are TRBV18 and TRBJ1-2, with 9 bases lining up with TRBD1. Germline lookup yields CDR1 KGHSH and CDR2 LQKENI. The CDR3 has 14 amino acids. With V trimmed by 5 bases and J by 4 bases, 5 bases remained unmatched.

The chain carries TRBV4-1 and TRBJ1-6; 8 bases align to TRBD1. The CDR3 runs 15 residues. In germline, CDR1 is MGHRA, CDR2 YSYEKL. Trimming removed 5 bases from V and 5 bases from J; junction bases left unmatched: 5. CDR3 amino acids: CASSTHRGDNSPLHF. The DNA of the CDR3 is TGCGCCAGCAGCACCCACAGGGGGGATAATTCACCCCTCCACTTT.

CDR3 sequence reads: CASSSSGGSPYEQYF. The CDR3, as DNA: TGTGCCAGCAGTTCTAGCGGGGGGTCTCCCTACGAGCAGTACTTC. The chain combines TRBV7-3 with TRBJ2-7, with 11 bases lining up with TRBD2. The CDR3 runs 15 residues. Germline values: CDR1 SGHTA, CDR2 FQGTGA. With 6 bases clipped from V and 2 bases from J, the junction kept 6 bases outside the gene matches.

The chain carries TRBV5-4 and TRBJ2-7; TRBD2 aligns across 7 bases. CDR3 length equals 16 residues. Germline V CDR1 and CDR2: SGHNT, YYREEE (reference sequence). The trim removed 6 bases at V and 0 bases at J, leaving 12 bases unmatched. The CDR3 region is CASTTGGGFSSYEQYF. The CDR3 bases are TGTGCCAGCACCACGGGGGGAGGGTTCAGCTCCTACGAGCAGTACTTC.

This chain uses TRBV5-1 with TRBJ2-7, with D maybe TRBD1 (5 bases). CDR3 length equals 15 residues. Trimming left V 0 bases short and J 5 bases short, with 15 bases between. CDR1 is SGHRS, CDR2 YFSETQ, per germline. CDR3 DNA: TGCGCCAGCAGCTTGGTTCTCAGGGTAGGGGACGAGCAGTACTTC. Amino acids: CASSLVLRVGDEQYF.

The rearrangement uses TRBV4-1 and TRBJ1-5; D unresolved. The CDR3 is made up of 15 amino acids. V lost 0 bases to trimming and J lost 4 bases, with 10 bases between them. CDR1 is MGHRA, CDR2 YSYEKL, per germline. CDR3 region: CASSQDPQANQPQHF. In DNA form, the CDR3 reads TGCGCCAGCAGCCAAGATCCGCAGGCTAATCAGCCCCAGCATTTT.

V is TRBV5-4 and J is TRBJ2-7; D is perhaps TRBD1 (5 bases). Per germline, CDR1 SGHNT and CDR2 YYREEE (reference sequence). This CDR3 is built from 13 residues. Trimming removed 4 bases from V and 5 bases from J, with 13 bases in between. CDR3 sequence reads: CASSAPGADEQYF. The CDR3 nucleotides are TGTGCCAGCAGCGCCCCTGGGGCTGACGAGCAGTACTTC.

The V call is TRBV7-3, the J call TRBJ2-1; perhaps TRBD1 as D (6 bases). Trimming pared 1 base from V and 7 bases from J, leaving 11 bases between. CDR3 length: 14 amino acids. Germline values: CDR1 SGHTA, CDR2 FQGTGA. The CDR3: CASSLNRVRNEQFF. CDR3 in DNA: TGTGCCAGCAGCTTAAACAGGGTTCGGAATGAGCAGTTCTTC.

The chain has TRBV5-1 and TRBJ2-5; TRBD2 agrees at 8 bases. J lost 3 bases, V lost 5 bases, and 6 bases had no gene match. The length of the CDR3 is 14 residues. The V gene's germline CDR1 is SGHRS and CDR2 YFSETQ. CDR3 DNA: TGCGCCAGCAGTGGGACTAGTAATAAAGAGACCCAGTACTTC. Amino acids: CASSGTSNKETQYF.

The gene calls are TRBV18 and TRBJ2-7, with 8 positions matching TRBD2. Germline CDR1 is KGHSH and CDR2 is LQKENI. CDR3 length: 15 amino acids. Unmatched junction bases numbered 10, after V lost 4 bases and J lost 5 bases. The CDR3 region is CASSLAGLGAHEQYF. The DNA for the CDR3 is TGTGCCAGCTCACTAGCGGGACTTGGGGCTCACGAGCAGTACTTC.

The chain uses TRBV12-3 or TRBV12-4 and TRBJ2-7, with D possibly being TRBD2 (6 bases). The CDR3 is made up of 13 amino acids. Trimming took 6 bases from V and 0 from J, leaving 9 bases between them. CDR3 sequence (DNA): TGTGCCAGCAGACCGGGAGACTCCTACGAGCAGTACTTC. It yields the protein CASRPGDSYEQYF.

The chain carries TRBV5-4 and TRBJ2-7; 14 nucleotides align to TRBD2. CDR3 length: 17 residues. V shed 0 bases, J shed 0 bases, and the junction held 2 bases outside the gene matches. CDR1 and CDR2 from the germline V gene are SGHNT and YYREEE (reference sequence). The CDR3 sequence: CASSLGGTSGSSYEQYF. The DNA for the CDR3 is TGTGCCAGCAGCTTGGGAGGGACTAGCGGGAGCTCCTACGAGCAGTACTTC.

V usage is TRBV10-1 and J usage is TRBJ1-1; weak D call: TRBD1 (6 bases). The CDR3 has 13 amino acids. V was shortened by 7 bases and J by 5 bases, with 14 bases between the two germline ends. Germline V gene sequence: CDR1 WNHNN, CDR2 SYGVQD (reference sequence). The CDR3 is CASMDRLATEAFF. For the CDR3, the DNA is TGCGCCAGCATGGACAGACTGGCGACTGAAGCTTTCTTT.

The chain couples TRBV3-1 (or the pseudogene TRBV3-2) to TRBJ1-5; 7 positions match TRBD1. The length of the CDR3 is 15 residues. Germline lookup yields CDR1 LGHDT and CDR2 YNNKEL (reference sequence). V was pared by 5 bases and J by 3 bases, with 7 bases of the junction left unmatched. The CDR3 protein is CASSLRTGLNQPQHF. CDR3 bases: TGTGCCAGCAGCTTACGGACAGGACTCAATCAGCCCCAGCATTTT.